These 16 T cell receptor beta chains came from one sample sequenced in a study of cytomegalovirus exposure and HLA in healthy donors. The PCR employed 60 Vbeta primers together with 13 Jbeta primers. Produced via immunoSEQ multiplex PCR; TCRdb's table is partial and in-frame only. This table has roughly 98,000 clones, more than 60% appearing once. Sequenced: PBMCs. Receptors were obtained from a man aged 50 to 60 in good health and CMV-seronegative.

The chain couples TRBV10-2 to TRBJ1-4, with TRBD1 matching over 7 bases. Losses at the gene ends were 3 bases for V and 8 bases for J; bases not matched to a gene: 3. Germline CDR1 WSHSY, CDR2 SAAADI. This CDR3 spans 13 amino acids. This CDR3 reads CASSDNRGEKLFF. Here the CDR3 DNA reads TGCGCCAGCAGTGACAACAGGGGAGAAAAACTGTTTTTT.

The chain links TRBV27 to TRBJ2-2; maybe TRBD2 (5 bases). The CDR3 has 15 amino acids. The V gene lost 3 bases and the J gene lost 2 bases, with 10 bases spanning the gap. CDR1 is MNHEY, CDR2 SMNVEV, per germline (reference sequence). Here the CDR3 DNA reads TGTGCCAGCAGTTTTCAAGCGGTTAACACCGGGGAGCTGTTTTTT. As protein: CASSFQAVNTGELFF.

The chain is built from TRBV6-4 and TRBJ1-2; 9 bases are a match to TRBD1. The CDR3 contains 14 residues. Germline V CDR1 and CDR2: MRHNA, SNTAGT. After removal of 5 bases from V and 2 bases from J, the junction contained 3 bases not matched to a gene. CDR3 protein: CASSPGTGNYGYTF. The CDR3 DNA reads TGTGCCAGCAGTCCCGGGACAGGGAACTATGGCTACACCTTC.

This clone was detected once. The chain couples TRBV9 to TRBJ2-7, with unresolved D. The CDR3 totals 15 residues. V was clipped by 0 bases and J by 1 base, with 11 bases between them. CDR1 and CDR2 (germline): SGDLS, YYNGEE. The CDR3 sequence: CASSVAASESYEQYF. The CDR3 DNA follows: TGTGCCAGCAGCGTAGCGGCCAGCGAGTCCTACGAGCAGTACTTC.

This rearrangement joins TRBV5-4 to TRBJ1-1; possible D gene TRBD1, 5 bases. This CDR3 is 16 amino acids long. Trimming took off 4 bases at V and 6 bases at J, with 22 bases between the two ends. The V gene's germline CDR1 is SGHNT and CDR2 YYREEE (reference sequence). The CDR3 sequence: CASSRDWGSLNSEAFF. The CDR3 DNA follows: TGTGCCAGCAGCAGAGATTGGGGCTCACTAAATTCTGAAGCTTTCTTT.

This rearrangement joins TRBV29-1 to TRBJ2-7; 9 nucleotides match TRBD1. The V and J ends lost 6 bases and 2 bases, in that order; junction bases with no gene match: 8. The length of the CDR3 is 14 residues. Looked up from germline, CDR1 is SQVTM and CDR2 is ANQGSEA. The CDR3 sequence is CSVAWDRAPYEQYF. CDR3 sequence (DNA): TGCAGCGTGGCCTGGGACAGGGCCCCCTACGAGCAGTACTTC.

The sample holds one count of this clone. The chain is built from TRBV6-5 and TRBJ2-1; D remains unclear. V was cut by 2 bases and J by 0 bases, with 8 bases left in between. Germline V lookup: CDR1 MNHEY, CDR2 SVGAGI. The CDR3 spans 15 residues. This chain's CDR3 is CASSYGRSSYNEQFF. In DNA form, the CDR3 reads TGTGCCAGCAGTTACGGCCGGAGCTCCTACAATGAGCAGTTCTTC.

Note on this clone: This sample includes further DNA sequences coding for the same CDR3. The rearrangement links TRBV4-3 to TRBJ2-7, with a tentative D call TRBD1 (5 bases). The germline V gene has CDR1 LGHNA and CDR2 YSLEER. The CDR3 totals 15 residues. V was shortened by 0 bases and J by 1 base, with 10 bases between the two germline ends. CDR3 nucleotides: TGCGCCAGCAGCCAAGATCGGCAGGGATCCTACGAGCAGTACTTC. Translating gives CASSQDRQGSYEQYF.

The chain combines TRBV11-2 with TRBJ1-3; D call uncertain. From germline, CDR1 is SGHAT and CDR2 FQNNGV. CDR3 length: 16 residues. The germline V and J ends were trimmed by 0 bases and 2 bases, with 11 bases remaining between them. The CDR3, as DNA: TGTGCCAGCAGCTTAGATCGAGGGAGTCCTGGAAACACCATATATTTT. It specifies CASSLDRGSPGNTIYF.

CDR3 DNA: TGTGCCAGCAGGCCCCGGGGGGGCAAGTCTGGAAACACCATATATTTT. Its translation: CASRPRGGKSGNTIYF. V is TRBV28 and J is TRBJ1-3; the D gene is possibly TRBD1 (6 bases). CDR3 length equals 16 residues. V lost 6 bases, J lost 1 base, and 16 bases lay in between. Germline assignment: CDR1 MDHEN and CDR2 SYDVKM.

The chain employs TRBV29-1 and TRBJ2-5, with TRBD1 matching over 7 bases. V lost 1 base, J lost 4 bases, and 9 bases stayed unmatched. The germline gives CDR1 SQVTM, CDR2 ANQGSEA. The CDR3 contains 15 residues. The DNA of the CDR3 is TGCAGCGTTGAAGGTCCAGGGAAGGGGGCAGAGACCCAGTACTTC. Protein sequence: CSVEGPGKGAETQYF.

CDR3: CAISATGSEKLFF. DNA of the CDR3: TGTGCCATCAGTGCAACAGGGTCTGAAAAACTGTTTTTT. The gene calls are TRBV10-3 and TRBJ1-4, with a tentative D call TRBD1 (6 bases). V lost 4 bases and J 7 bases, leaving 10 bases between the germline ends. CDR1 and CDR2 (germline): ENHRY, SYGVKD. CDR3 size: 13 residues.

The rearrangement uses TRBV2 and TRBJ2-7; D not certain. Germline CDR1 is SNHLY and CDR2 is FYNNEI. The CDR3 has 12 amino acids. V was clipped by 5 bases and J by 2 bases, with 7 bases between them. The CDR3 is CASSKPPYEQYF. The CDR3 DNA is TGTGCCAGCAGTAAGCCACCCTACGAGCAGTACTTC.

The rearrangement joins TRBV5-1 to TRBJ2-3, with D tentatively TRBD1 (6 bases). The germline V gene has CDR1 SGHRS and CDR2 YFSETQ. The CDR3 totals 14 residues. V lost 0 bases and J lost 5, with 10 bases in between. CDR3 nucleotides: TGCGCCAGCAGCTTGGAAAACAGGGAAGATACGCAGTATTTT. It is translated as CASSLENREDTQYF.

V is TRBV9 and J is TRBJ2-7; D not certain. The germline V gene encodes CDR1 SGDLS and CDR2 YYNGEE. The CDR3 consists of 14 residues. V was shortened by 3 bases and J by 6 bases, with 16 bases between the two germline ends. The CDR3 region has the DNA TGTGCCAGCAGCGCCGACGGCCTACGAGGCGAGCAGTACTTC. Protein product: CASSADGLRGEQYF.

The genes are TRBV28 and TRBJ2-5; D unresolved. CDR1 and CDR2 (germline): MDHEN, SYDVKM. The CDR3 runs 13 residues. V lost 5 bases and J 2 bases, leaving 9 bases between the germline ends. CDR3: CASSIVAQETQYF. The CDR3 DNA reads TGTGCCAGCAGTATAGTCGCGCAAGAGACCCAGTACTTC.